This entry lists 23 T cell receptor beta chains sequenced from one sample in a study of blood T cell repertoires in COVID-19. Clones were sequenced by immunoSEQ multiplex PCR, and TCRdb holds only the in-frame ones, with some missing. This table holds about 360,000 clones, roughly 90% found once. Sequencing used PBMCs or T cells enriched from blood (not recorded which). These receptors originate from a woman aged 40 to 50 with acute COVID-19.

This clone was detected only a few times. The chain has TRBV3-1 (or the pseudogene TRBV3-2) and TRBJ1-3, with D hard to call. Trimming removed 0 bases from V and 3 bases from J, with 9 bases in between. The CDR3 contains 15 residues. Germline CDR1 is LGHDT and CDR2 is YNNKEL (reference sequence). This chain's CDR3 is CASSQDARFGNTIYF. CDR3 sequence (DNA): TGTGCCAGCAGCCAAGATGCCCGGTTTGGAAACACCATATATTTT.

The chain carries TRBV18 and TRBJ2-5; 7 bases are a match to TRBD1. V was pared by 4 bases and J by 5 bases, with 4 bases of the junction left unmatched. The CDR3 is 13 amino acids. The germline V gene has CDR1 KGHSH and CDR2 LQKENI. CDR3 sequence: CASSQTGKETQYF. The CDR3 DNA follows: TGTGCCAGCTCACAGACAGGGAAGGAGACCCAGTACTTC.

The rearrangement links TRBV4-1 to TRBJ2-1; weak D call: TRBD2 (5 bases). There are 15 residues in the CDR3. Germline CDR1 MGHRA, CDR2 YSYEKL. Trimming left V 0 bases short and J 0 bases short, with 6 bases between. The CDR3 DNA reads TGCGCCAGCAGCCAAGAAGGGAGCTCCTACAATGAGCAGTTCTTC. It codes for CASSQEGSSYNEQFF.

The V and J genes are TRBV7-2 and TRBJ2-3; TRBD2 might be the D (6 bases). Trimming took 5 bases from V and 2 from J, leaving 14 bases between them. The germline V gene has CDR1 SGHTA and CDR2 FQGNSA. This CDR3 region has 15 residues. CDR3 sequence reads: CASSAEGGSTDTQYF. In nucleotides, the CDR3 is TGTGCCAGCAGCGCTGAGGGAGGCTCCACAGATACGCAGTATTTT.

The chain uses TRBV2 and TRBJ1-2; D is uncertain. The CDR3 is 13 amino acids. Germline V gene data show CDR1 as SNHLY and CDR2 as FYNNEI. V lost 8 bases and J 1 base, leaving 11 bases between the germline ends. The CDR3 region has the DNA TGTGCCAGCCAGATCTCCAGTAACTATGGCTACACCTTC. This translates into CASQISSNYGYTF. The variable domain in full, with the rest retrieved from reference TRBV2 and TRBJ1-2, is EPEVTQTPSHQVTQMGQEVILRCVPISNHLYFYWYRQILGQKVEFLVSFYNNEISEKSEIFDDQFSVERPDGSNFTLKIRSTKLEDSAMYFCASQISSNYGYTFGSGTRLTVV.

This chain joins TRBV9 and TRBJ1-6; D is possibly TRBD1 (5 bases). Trimming left V 4 bases short and J 7 bases short, with 15 bases between. In germline, CDR1 is SGDLS, CDR2 YYNGEE. The CDR3 is 15 amino acids. CDR3 sequence (DNA): TGTGCCAGCAGCCCCCAGCTGGAGGGGAATTCACCCCTCCACTTT. It yields the protein CASSPQLEGNSPLHF.

The count of this clone is one. The identical CDR3 is also encoded by other nucleotide sequences in the sample. The J gene is TRBJ2-2, the V gene TRBV9; D is unclear. The CDR3 totals 14 residues. V was shortened by 0 bases and J by 2 bases, with 5 bases between the two germline ends. The germline gives CDR1 SGDLS, CDR2 YYNGEE. CDR3 bases: TGTGCCAGCAGCGTAGCAGGAAACACCGGGGAGCTGTTTTTT. Translated, it gives CASSVAGNTGELFF.

The chain recombines TRBV6-5 with TRBJ2-2, with TRBD2 identical over 9 bases. The CDR3 runs 15 residues. The V gene's germline CDR1 is MNHEY and CDR2 SVGAGI. V shed 6 bases, J shed 2 bases, and the junction held 4 bases outside the gene matches. In DNA form, the CDR3 reads TGTGCCAGCAGGACTAGCGGATCTAACACCGGGGAGCTGTTTTTT. As protein: CASRTSGSNTGELFF.

This rearrangement joins TRBV3-1 (or the pseudogene TRBV3-2) to TRBJ2-3; the match to TRBD2 covers 10 bases. CDR1 is LGHDT and CDR2 is YNNKEL in the germline V gene (reference sequence). After removal of 5 bases from V and 6 bases from J, the junction contained 5 bases not matched to a gene. This CDR3 has 14 residues. CDR3 in DNA: TGTGCCAGCAGCAAAGGTAGCGGGAGGGATACGCAGTATTTT. This sequence encodes CASSKGSGRDTQYF.

The V and J genes are TRBV10-2 and TRBJ1-2; D unresolved. The V gene lost 7 bases and the J gene lost 0 bases, with 6 bases spanning the gap. The length of the CDR3 is 12 residues. Per germline, CDR1 WSHSY and CDR2 SAAADI. The CDR3 nucleotides are TGCGCCAGCACCGGGTCTAACTATGGCTACACCTTC. Translating gives CASTGSNYGYTF.

The rearrangement joins TRBV15 to TRBJ2-7; TRBD1 agrees at 7 bases. The V and J ends lost 1 base and 1 base, in that order; junction bases with no gene match: 10. Germline CDR1 LNHNV, CDR2 YYDKDF (reference sequence). The CDR3 contains 17 residues. The CDR3 loop reads CATSRGTGVLPSYEQYF. In DNA, the CDR3 is TGTGCCACCAGCAGAGGCACAGGGGTCCTCCCTTCCTACGAGCAGTACTTC.

The V gene is TRBV5-4, the J gene TRBJ2-5; 8 bases fit TRBD2. Germline CDR1 reads SGHNT; CDR2 reads YYREEE (reference sequence). CDR3 length: 13 residues. Trimming at V came to 6 bases and at J to 3 bases, leaving 4 bases not matched to a gene. The CDR3 DNA follows: TGTGCCAGCAACCGGCGGGGGGAAGAGACCCAGTACTTC. Protein sequence: CASNRRGEETQYF. The full variable domain, with the rest looked up from reference TRBV5-4 and TRBJ2-5, is ETGVTQSPTHLIKTRGQQVTLRCSSQSGHNTVSWYQQALGQGPQFIFQYYREEENGRGNFPPRFSGLQFPNYSSELNVNALELDDSALYLCASNRRGEETQYFGPGTRLLVL.

The J gene is TRBJ2-2, the V gene TRBV30; D is ambiguous. V was shortened by 8 bases and J by 1 base, with 5 bases between the two germline ends. CDR3 length equals 11 residues. From germline, CDR1 is GTSNPN and CDR2 SVGIG (reference sequence). This CDR3 is CARLNTGELFF. In nucleotides, the CDR3 is TGTGCCCGTTTGAACACCGGGGAGCTGTTTTTT.

This chain joins TRBV29-1 and TRBJ1-2; TRBD1 matches 7 bases. Per germline, CDR1 SQVTM and CDR2 ANQGSEA. This CDR3 region has 14 residues. V lost 0 bases and J lost 4; bases outside the gene matches: 5. CDR3 region: CSVEDRQGGYGYTF. As DNA, the CDR3 is TGCAGCGTTGAAGACAGACAGGGAGGCTATGGCTACACCTTC.

This clone came up many times. The rearrangement links TRBV7-2 to TRBJ2-3; D not resolved. Germline V gene lookup returns CDR1 SGHTA and CDR2 FQGNSA. Trimming stripped 5 bases from V and 2 bases from J, with 14 bases between. The CDR3 runs to 15 residues. The CDR3, as DNA: TGTGCCAGCAGCCCGCAGGTGTCGTTCACAGATACGCAGTATTTT. This sequence encodes CASSPQVSFTDTQYF.

The J gene is TRBJ2-5, the V gene TRBV19; the D gene is possibly TRBD2 (7 bases). This CDR3 contains 14 residues. Trimming stripped 9 bases from V and 5 bases from J, with 19 bases between. Germline CDR1 is LNHDA and CDR2 is SQIVND (reference sequence). The CDR3 is CASSLLGGAETQYF. The CDR3 nucleotides are TGTGCCAGCTCCCTCTTAGGGGGGGCGGAGACCCAGTACTTC.

The chain links TRBV9 to TRBJ2-2; 8 positions agree with TRBD1. The J segment lost 9 bases and the V segment lost 5 bases, leaving 12 bases of the junction unmatched. CDR1 and CDR2 from the germline V gene are SGDLS and YYNGEE. This CDR3 comprises 15 residues. The CDR3 spells CASSADRGRARELFF. CDR3 coding DNA: TGTGCCAGCAGTGCAGACAGGGGACGGGCCCGGGAGCTGTTTTTT.

The chain's CDR3 is CACEQGKYYGYTF. The CDR3 nucleotides are TGTGCCTGCGAACAGGGGAAGTACTATGGCTACACCTTC. The genes are TRBV30 and TRBJ1-2; 7 positions match TRBD1. The CDR3 sequence is 13 residues long. V was clipped by 6 bases and J by 3 bases; unmatched bases: 7. Germline V gene lookup returns CDR1 GTSNPN and CDR2 SVGIG (reference sequence).

The chain is built from TRBV28 and TRBJ1-2, with 9 bases aligning to TRBD1. The germline V gene encodes CDR1 MDHEN and CDR2 SYDVKM. Losses at the gene ends were 6 bases for V and 7 bases for J; bases not matched to a gene: 9. The CDR3 runs to 14 residues. The CDR3 spells CASSEAQGAPGYTF. CDR3 coding DNA: TGTGCCAGCAGCGAAGCACAGGGGGCGCCTGGCTACACCTTC.

The chain joins TRBV5-1 to TRBJ2-7, with TRBD1 as a possible D gene (6 bases). Trimming pared 0 bases from V and 4 bases from J, leaving 11 bases between. The CDR3 spans 14 residues. Germline values: CDR1 SGHRS, CDR2 YFSETQ. The CDR3 is CASSLDRERYEQYF. The CDR3 DNA reads as TGCGCCAGCAGCTTGGACAGGGAGAGGTACGAGCAGTACTTC.

A single count supports this clone. Other DNA sequences of this sample code for an identical CDR3. V gene TRBV5-1 combines with J gene TRBJ1-4; possibly TRBD1 for D (5 bases). Germline V gene data show CDR1 as SGHRS and CDR2 as YFSETQ. The CDR3 contains 14 residues. Trimming stripped 4 bases from V and 6 bases from J, with 13 bases between. The CDR3 nucleotides are TGCGCCAGCAGCCTGGGTGGAGGGGATGAAAAACTGTTTTTT. It specifies CASSLGGGDEKLFF.

Note on this clone: At the DNA level, this CDR3 is encoded by other sequences in the same sample as well. For the CDR3, the DNA is TGCGCCAGCAGCTTAGGACAGGAAGCTTTCTTT. Amino acid sequence: CASSLGQEAFF. The gene calls are TRBV5-1 and TRBJ1-1, with D possibly TRBD1 on 6 matching bases. The ends were cut back, 2 bases at V and 8 bases at J, with 7 bases in the middle. Germline assignment: CDR1 SGHRS and CDR2 YFSETQ. The CDR3 has 11 residues.

The chain employs TRBV5-1 and TRBJ1-2; the D gene is possibly TRBD1 (5 bases). With 4 bases removed from V and 3 bases from J, the gap between germline ends came to 13 bases. Germline V gene data show CDR1 as SGHRS and CDR2 as YFSETQ. The CDR3 is 14 residues long. CDR3: CASSAGRGYYGYTF. The CDR3 DNA is TGCGCCAGCAGCGCCGGCCGGGGGTACTATGGCTACACCTTC.